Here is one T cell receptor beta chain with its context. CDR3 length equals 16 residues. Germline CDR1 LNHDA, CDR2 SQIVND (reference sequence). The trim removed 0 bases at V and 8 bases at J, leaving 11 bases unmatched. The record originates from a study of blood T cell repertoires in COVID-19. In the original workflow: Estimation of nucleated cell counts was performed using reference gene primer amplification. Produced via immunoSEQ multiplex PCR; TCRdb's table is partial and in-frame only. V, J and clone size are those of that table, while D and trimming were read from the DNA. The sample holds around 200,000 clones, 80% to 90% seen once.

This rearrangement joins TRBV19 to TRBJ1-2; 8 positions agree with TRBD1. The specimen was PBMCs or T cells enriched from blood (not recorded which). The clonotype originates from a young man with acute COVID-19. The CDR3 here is CASSIDPRQGRGGYTF. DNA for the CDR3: TGTGCCAGTAGTATAGATCCGAGACAGGGGCGCGGCGGCTACACCTTC.